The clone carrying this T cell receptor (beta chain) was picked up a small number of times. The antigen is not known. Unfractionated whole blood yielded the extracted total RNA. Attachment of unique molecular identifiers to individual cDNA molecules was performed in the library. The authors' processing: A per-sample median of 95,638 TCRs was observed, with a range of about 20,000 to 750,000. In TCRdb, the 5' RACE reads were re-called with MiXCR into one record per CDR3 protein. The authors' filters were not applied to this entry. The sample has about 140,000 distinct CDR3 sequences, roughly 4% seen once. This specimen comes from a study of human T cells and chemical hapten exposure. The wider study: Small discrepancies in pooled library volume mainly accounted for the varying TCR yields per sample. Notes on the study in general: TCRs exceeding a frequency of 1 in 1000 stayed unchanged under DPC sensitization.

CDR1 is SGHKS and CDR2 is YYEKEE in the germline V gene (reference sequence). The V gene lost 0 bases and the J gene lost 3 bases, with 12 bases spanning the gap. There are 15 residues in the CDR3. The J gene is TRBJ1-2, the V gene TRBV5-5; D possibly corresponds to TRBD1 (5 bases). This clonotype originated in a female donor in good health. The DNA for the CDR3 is TGTGCCAGCAGCTTGGCTGTCGGCAGGGACTATGGCTACACCTTC. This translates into CASSLAVGRDYGYTF.